One sample yielded the 27 T cell receptor beta chains listed below, sequenced in a study of T cell responses to AZD1222 COVID-19 vaccine. Assay used: immunoSEQ multiplex PCR; TCRdb lists only in-frame clones, some missing. The sample consists of some 120,000 clones, roughly nine tenths of them appearing once. Sequencing was performed on peripheral blood, taken 28 days after the second AZD1222 dose. All receptors come from an adult who received the AZD1222 COVID-19 vaccine.

V and J are TRBV11-3 and TRBJ2-1, with 7 bases that match TRBD2. The V gene end was trimmed by 4 bases and the J gene end by 10 bases; junction bases not matched to a gene: 7. Germline CDR1 reads SGHNT; CDR2 reads YENEEA. This CDR3 contains 13 residues. CDR3 amino acids: CASSWGGVEEQFF. The CDR3 DNA is TGTGCCAGCAGCTGGGGAGGGGTGGAGGAGCAGTTCTTC.

The V gene is TRBV7-2, the J gene TRBJ1-2; D not resolved. Per germline, CDR1 SGHTA and CDR2 FQGNSA. The V gene lost 1 base and the J gene lost 4 bases, with 10 bases spanning the gap. This CDR3 is built from 14 residues. The CDR3 DNA follows: TGTGCCAGCAGCTTAGACAGTTCGAGCTATGGCTACACCTTC. As protein: CASSLDSSSYGYTF.

V and J are TRBV30 and TRBJ1-6, with D possibly TRBD1 on 6 matching bases. This CDR3 is 14 amino acids long. V was cut by 0 bases and J by 10 bases, with 13 bases left in between. Germline V CDR1 and CDR2: GTSNPN, SVGIG (reference sequence). The CDR3 DNA reads as TGTGCCTGGAGTGTGGGAGGGGGACACTCACCCCTCCACTTT. Translation: CAWSVGGGHSPLHF.

The chain couples TRBV7-2 to TRBJ1-1, with D possibly TRBD1 on 5 matching bases. The CDR3 length is 13 residues. The V end was cut by 4 bases, the J end by 2 bases, with 8 bases between. CDR1 SGHTA and CDR2 FQGNSA come from the germline V gene. For the CDR3, the DNA is TGTGCCAGCAGCTCTGACAGAAACACTGAAGCTTTCTTT. Amino acid sequence: CASSSDRNTEAFF.

The sample holds a few counts of this clone. The V gene is TRBV27, the J gene TRBJ2-5, with D uncertain. This CDR3 has 13 residues. Germline loops: CDR1 MNHEY, CDR2 SMNVEV (reference sequence). V was shortened by 6 bases and J by 1 base, with 9 bases between the two germline ends. CDR3 protein: CASSPRRQETQYF. For the CDR3, the DNA is TGTGCCAGCAGCCCCAGGCGCCAAGAGACCCAGTACTTC.

The chain combines TRBV7-9 with TRBJ1-2, with D perhaps matching TRBD1 (5 bases). The CDR3 covers 13 residues. Germline CDR1 and CDR2: SEHNR and FQNEAQ (reference sequence). The V end was cut by 2 bases, the J end by 8 bases, with 12 bases between. The CDR3 DNA sequence: TGTGCCAGCAGCTTATTCACAAGGGACGGCTACACCTTC. This translates into CASSLFTRDGYTF.

This chain joins TRBV11-2 and TRBJ2-7; TRBD2 might be the D (5 bases). Trimming took off 0 bases at V and 6 bases at J, with 9 bases between the two ends. The CDR3 is made up of 13 amino acids. The V gene's germline CDR1 is SGHAT and CDR2 FQNNGV. Here the CDR3 reads CASSLDVEAEQYF. The CDR3 nucleotides are TGTGCCAGCAGCTTAGATGTGGAGGCCGAGCAGTACTTC.

CDR3 amino acids: CAGVDYGYTF. CDR3 bases: TGTGCCGGTGTGGACTATGGCTACACCTTC. This chain uses TRBV2 with TRBJ1-2; no clear D gene. V gave up 11 bases and J gave up 3 bases, with 7 bases separating them. Germline CDR1 and CDR2: SNHLY and FYNNEI. CDR3 length equals 10 residues. The variable domain in full, with the rest retrieved from reference TRBV2 and TRBJ1-2, is EPEVTQTPSHQVTQMGQEVILRCVPISNHLYFYWYRQILGQKVEFLVSFYNNEISEKSEIFDDQFSVERPDGSNFTLKIRSTKLEDSAMYFCAGVDYGYTFGSGTRLTVV.

V usage is TRBV5-5 and J usage is TRBJ1-6; 8 bases map to TRBD1. Germline V gene sequence: CDR1 SGHKS, CDR2 YYEKEE (reference sequence). J was trimmed by 7 bases and V by 4 bases; bases with no gene match: 13. The CDR3 extends over 17 amino acids. DNA for the CDR3: TGTGCCAGCAGCCAAATACAGGGGGGAAGGTGGAATTCACCCCTCCACTTT. Protein: CASSQIQGGRWNSPLHF.

This rearrangement joins TRBV18 to TRBJ1-1, with D unresolved. The CDR3 is 14 residues long. Germline-derived CDR1 and CDR2 are KGHSH and LQKENI. V was clipped by 3 bases and J by 1 base, with 9 bases between them. CDR3 bases: TGTGCCAGCTCACCGGTGCATGAGAACACTGAAGCTTTCTTT. Protein product: CASSPVHENTEAFF.

The V gene is TRBV10-1, the J gene TRBJ1-5; TRBD1 aligns across 10 bases. Per the germline V gene, CDR1 is WNHNN and CDR2 is SYGVQD (reference sequence). V lost 8 bases and J lost 0; bases outside the gene matches: 13. The CDR3 sequence is 18 residues long. The DNA of the CDR3 is TGCGCCAGCGTCGGACACGGGACAGGGGATTATAGCAATCAGCCCCAGCATTTT. It translates to CASVGHGTGDYSNQPQHF.

CDR3 protein: CASSLHTGELFF. DNA for the CDR3: TGTGCCAGCAGTTTGCACACCGGGGAGCTGTTTTTT. The V and J genes are TRBV27 and TRBJ2-2; D gene ambiguous. Trimming removed 3 bases at V and 3 bases at J, with 2 bases between. The germline CDR1 and CDR2 sequences are MNHEY and SMNVEV (reference sequence). The CDR3 is 12 amino acids.

The chain recombines TRBV10-3 with TRBJ2-2, with TRBD2 matching 11 bases. Germline V gene data show CDR1 as ENHRY and CDR2 as SYGVKD. V shed 6 bases, J shed 3 bases, and the junction held 9 bases outside the gene matches. The CDR3 runs 17 residues. CDR3 sequence: CAISVGLAEGDTGELFF. The CDR3 nucleotides read TGTGCCATCAGCGTGGGACTAGCGGAAGGGGACACCGGGGAGCTGTTTTTT.

V gene TRBV21-1 combines with J gene TRBJ2-7; the D segment call TRBD2 is taken from the table without a DNA check. TRBV21-1 is assigned pseudogene status. The CDR3 is 16 residues long. DNA of the CDR3: TGTGCCAGCAGCCTAAGTCGCTGTAGCGGGCCCTACGAGCAGTACTTC. This encodes CASSLSRCSGPYEQYF.

The rearrangement links TRBV19 to TRBJ1-4; 7 nucleotides agree with TRBD1. There are 15 residues in the CDR3. Germline V gene lookup returns CDR1 LNHDA and CDR2 SQIVND (reference sequence). J was trimmed by 0 bases and V by 5 bases; bases with no gene match: 3. The CDR3 reads CASSAQGATNEKLFF. For the CDR3, the DNA is TGTGCCAGTAGTGCCCAGGGGGCAACTAATGAAAAACTGTTTTTT.

This chain uses TRBV27 with TRBJ2-2; TRBD2 might be the D (6 bases). CDR3 size: 17 residues. The germline CDR1 and CDR2 sequences are MNHEY and SMNVEV (reference sequence). Between the trimmed V and J ends, which lost 2 bases and 1 base, there was a span of 14 bases. The CDR3 region is CASSLRGYTGNTGELFF. CDR3 DNA: TGTGCCAGCAGTTTACGGGGGTATACAGGGAACACCGGGGAGCTGTTTTTT.

The chain has TRBV5-1 and TRBJ2-5; 11 bases agree with TRBD1. From germline, CDR1 is SGHRS and CDR2 YFSETQ. Trimming at V came to 4 bases and at J to 5 bases, leaving 7 bases not matched to a gene. The CDR3 loop spans 15 amino acids. The CDR3 loop is CASSRGDRGLETQYF. As DNA, the CDR3 is TGCGCCAGCAGCCGGGGGGACAGGGGGTTGGAGACCCAGTACTTC.

The chain combines TRBV12-3 or TRBV12-4 with TRBJ2-1; 9 bases map to TRBD1. The CDR3 is 13 amino acids. V was pared by 8 bases and J by 5 bases, with 4 bases of the junction left unmatched. The CDR3 is CASLGTGNNEQFF. The CDR3 DNA reads TGTGCCAGCCTGGGGACAGGGAACAATGAGCAGTTCTTC.

CDR3 sequence (DNA): TGTGCCAGCAGCCCCTGGACTGAGAACATTCAGTACTTC. It specifies CASSPWTENIQYF. The chain combines TRBV9 with TRBJ2-4; maybe TRBD2 (5 bases). The CDR3 totals 13 residues. Per germline, CDR1 SGDLS and CDR2 YYNGEE. V lost 4 bases and J lost 7, with 12 bases in between.

Of note for this clone: This sample includes further DNA sequences coding for the same CDR3. The chain has TRBV4-1 and TRBJ1-6, with 7 bases lining up with TRBD1. CDR1 and CDR2 from the germline V gene are MGHRA and YSYEKL. This CDR3 spans 15 amino acids. With V trimmed by 2 bases and J by 5 bases, 3 bases remained unmatched. The chain's CDR3 is CASSQPGQNNSPLHF. CDR3 coding DNA: TGCGCCAGCAGCCAACCGGGACAGAATAATTCACCCCTCCACTTT.

V is TRBV5-1 and J is TRBJ1-1; TRBD1 is a possible D gene (5 bases). Per the germline V gene, CDR1 is SGHRS and CDR2 is YFSETQ. The CDR3 is made up of 13 amino acids. V lost 0 bases and J 7 bases, leaving 10 bases between the germline ends. The CDR3, as DNA: TGCGCCAGCAGCTTGGAGGCCGACAGTGAAGCTTTCTTT. It specifies CASSLEADSEAFF.

J is TRBJ2-3 and V is TRBV7-2; no firm D call. The CDR3 covers 13 residues. V gave up 1 base and J gave up 6 bases, with 8 bases separating them. Germline V CDR1 and CDR2: SGHTA, FQGNSA. DNA of the CDR3: TGTGCCAGCAGCTTAGTAGGGCTGGATACGCAGTATTTT. Amino acid sequence: CASSLVGLDTQYF.

This rearrangement joins TRBV7-8 to TRBJ1-1; D perhaps matches TRBD1 (5 bases). Germline lookup yields CDR1 SGHVS and CDR2 FQNEAQ. This CDR3 is 15 amino acids long. Trimming removed 3 bases at V and 3 bases at J, with 14 bases between. The CDR3 nucleotides read TGTGCCAGCAGCTTGGGGCGGACCTTCGACACTGAAGCTTTCTTT. Protein product: CASSLGRTFDTEAFF.

The chain recombines TRBV7-3 with TRBJ2-1; D uncertain. The CDR3 covers 14 residues. CDR1 SGHTA and CDR2 FQGTGA come from the germline V gene. V shed 0 bases and J shed 7 bases, with 10 bases lying between them. CDR3 sequence: CASSLTPTQNEQFF. DNA of the CDR3: TGTGCCAGCAGCTTAACCCCCACACAGAATGAGCAGTTCTTC.

V and J are TRBV7-8 and TRBJ2-5; D may be TRBD1 (5 bases). This CDR3 has 14 amino acids. V dropped 0 bases and J dropped 5 bases, with 10 bases sitting between them. Germline CDR1 SGHVS, CDR2 FQNEAQ. DNA for the CDR3: TGTGCCAGCAGCTTAGCCCAGGGCTGGGAGACCCAGTACTTC. This gives the protein CASSLAQGWETQYF.

The chain couples TRBV19 to TRBJ2-7, with 12 positions matching TRBD2. The CDR3 has 14 residues. Germline CDR1 is LNHDA and CDR2 is SQIVND (reference sequence). The V and J ends lost 5 bases and 2 bases, in that order; junction bases with no gene match: 1. The CDR3 loop reads CASSGLAGPYEQYF. The CDR3, as DNA: TGTGCCAGTAGTGGACTAGCGGGGCCCTACGAGCAGTACTTC.

The V call is TRBV6-6, the J call TRBJ1-4, with D tentatively TRBD1 (5 bases). The germline V gene encodes CDR1 MNHNY and CDR2 SVGAGI (reference sequence). The CDR3 length is 13 residues. The CDR3 coding sequence is TGTGCAACCCGGAGGGCGGGGGGGGAAAAACTGTTTTTT. As protein: CATRRAGGEKLFF.